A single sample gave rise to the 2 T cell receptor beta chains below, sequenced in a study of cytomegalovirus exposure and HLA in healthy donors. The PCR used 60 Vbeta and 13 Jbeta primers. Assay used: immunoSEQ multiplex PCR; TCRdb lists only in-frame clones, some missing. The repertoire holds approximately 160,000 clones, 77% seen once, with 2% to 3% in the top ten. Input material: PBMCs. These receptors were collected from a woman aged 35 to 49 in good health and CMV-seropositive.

CDR3 sequence: CATGDRLSYEQYF. The CDR3 bases are TGTGCCACCGGAGACCGCTTATCCTACGAGCAGTACTTC. The chain couples TRBV28 to TRBJ2-7; D is unclear. Trimming removed 10 bases from V and 1 base from J, with 14 bases in between. This CDR3 has 13 residues. CDR1 and CDR2 from the germline V gene are MDHEN and SYDVKM.

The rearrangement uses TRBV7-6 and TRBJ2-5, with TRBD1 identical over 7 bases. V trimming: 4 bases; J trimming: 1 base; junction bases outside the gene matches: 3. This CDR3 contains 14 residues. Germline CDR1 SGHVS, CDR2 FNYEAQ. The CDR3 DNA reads TGTGCCAGCAGCTCCGGGACAGTCCAAGAGACCCAGTACTTC. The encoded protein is CASSSGTVQETQYF.